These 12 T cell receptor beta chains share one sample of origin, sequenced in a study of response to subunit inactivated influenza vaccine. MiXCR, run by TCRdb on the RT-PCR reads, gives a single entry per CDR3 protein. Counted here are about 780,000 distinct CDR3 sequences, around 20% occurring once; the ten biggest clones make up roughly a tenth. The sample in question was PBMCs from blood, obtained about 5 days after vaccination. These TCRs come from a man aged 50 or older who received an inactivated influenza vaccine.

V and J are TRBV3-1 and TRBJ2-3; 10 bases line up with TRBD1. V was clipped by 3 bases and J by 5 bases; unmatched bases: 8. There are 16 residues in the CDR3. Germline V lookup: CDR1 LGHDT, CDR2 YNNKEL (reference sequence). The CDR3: CASSQYTGTGVDTQYF. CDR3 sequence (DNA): TGTGCCAGCAGCCAGTACACCGGGACAGGGGTAGATACGCAGTATTTT.

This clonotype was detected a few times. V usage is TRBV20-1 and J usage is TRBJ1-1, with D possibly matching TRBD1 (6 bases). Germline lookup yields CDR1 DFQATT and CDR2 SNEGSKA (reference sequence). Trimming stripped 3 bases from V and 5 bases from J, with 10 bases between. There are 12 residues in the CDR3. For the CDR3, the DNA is TGCAGTGCTAGTCTAGGGGGGACTGAAGCTTTCTTT. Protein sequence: CSASLGGTEAFF.

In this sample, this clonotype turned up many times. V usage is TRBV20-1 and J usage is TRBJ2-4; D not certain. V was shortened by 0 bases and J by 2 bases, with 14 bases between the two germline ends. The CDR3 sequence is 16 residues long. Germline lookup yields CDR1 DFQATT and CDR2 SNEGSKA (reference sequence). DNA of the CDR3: TGCAGTGCTAGAGAAAGGGTGATGGGATCCAAAAACATTCAGTACTTC. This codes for CSARERVMGSKNIQYF.

CDR3 coding DNA: TGTGCCAGCAGAGTAGGGAAGAACACTGAAGCTTTCTTT. Residues: CASRVGKNTEAFF. The V gene is TRBV6-2 or TRBV6-3, the J gene TRBJ1-1; no clear D gene. CDR3 length equals 13 residues. The germline V gene encodes CDR1 MNHEY and CDR2 SVGEGT. The V end was cut by 6 bases, the J end by 1 base, with 9 bases between.

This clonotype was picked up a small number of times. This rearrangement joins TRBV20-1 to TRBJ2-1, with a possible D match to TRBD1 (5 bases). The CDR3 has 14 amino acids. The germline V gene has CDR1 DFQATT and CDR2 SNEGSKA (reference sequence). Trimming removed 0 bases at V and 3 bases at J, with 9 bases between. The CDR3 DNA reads TGCAGTGCTAGAGAAGGGGTCTTCTACAATGAGCAGTTCTTC. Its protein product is CSAREGVFYNEQFF.

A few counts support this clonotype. CDR3 in DNA: TGTGCCAGCAGCCCCCTCTCTGGGAGCTCCTACGAGCAGTACTTC. Protein: CASSPLSGSSYEQYF. The gene calls are TRBV7-2 and TRBJ2-7, with D maybe TRBD2 (5 bases). The V and J ends lost 5 bases and 0 bases respectively, with 14 bases between them. There are 15 residues in the CDR3. Germline lookup yields CDR1 SGHTA and CDR2 FQGNSA.

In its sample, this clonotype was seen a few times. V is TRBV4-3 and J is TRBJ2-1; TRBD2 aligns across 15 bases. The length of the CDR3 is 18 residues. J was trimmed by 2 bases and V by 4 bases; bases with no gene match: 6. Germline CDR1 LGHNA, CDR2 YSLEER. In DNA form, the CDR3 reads TGCGCCAGCAGCCCTCGGACTAGCGGGGGGGGCACCTACAATGAGCAGTTCTTC. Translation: CASSPRTSGGGTYNEQFF.

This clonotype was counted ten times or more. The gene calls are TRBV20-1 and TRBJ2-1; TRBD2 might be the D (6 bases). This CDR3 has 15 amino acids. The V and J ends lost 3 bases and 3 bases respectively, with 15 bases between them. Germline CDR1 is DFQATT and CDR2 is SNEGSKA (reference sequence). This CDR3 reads CSARNLASYYNEQFF. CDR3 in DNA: TGCAGTGCTAGGAATCTAGCGAGCTACTACAATGAGCAGTTCTTC.

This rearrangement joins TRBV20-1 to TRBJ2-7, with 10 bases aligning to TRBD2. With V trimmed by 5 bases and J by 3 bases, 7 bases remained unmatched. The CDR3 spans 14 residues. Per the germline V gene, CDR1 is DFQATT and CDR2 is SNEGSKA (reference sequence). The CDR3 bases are TGCAGTGCTCGGACTAGCGGAGGGGTCTACGAGCAGTACTTC. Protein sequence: CSARTSGGVYEQYF.

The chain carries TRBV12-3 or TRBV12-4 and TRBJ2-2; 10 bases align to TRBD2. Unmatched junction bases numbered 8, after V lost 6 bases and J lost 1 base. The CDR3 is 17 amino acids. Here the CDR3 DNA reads TGTGCCAGCAGCGAAATTTCTAGCGGGGGGAACACCGGGGAGCTGTTTTTT. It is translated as CASSEISSGGNTGELFF.

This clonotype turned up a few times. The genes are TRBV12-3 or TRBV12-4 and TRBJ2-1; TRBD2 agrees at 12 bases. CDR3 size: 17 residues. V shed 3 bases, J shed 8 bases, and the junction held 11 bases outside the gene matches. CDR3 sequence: CASSLPSGRAELYEQFF. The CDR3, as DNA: TGTGCCAGCAGTTTGCCTAGCGGGAGGGCCGAGCTCTATGAGCAGTTCTTC.

CDR3 sequence (DNA): TGCAGCGTTGAGGCGGGCAACGATGAAAAACTGTTTTTT. Translation: CSVEAGNDEKLFF. The chain carries TRBV29-1 and TRBJ1-4, with D unclear. The CDR3 has 13 residues. V shed 3 bases and J shed 6 bases, with 11 bases lying between them. In germline, CDR1 is SQVTM, CDR2 ANQGSEA.